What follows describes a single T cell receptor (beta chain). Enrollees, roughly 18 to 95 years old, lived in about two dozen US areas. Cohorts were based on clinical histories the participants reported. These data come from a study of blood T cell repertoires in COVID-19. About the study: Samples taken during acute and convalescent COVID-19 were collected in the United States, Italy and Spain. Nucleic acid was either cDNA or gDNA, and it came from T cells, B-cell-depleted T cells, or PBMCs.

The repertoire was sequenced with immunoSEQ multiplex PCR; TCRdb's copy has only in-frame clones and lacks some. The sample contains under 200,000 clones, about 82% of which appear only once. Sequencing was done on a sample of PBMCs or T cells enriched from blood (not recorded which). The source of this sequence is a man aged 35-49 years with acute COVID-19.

This chain's CDR3 is CATRRTGGEETQYF. The CDR3 DNA reads as TGTGCCACCAGAAGGACAGGGGGCGAGGAGACCCAGTACTTC. This chain connects TRBV24-1 to TRBJ2-5, with 11 bases aligning to TRBD1. Germline-derived CDR1 and CDR2 are KGHDR and SFDVKD. V was clipped by 7 bases and J by 5 bases; unmatched bases: 5. The CDR3 length is 14 residues.